This is a list of T cell receptor beta chains from one sample in a study of T cell responses to AZD1222 COVID-19 vaccine. The assay was immunoSEQ multiplex PCR, and TCRdb's table has in-frame clones only and misses some. The sample comprises 110,000 or so clones, roughly 91% of which are singletons, and 7% to 10% rests with the top ten. The sequenced sample was peripheral blood, obtained on day 0 of AZD1222 vaccination. The receptor set was obtained from an adult in good health. Each CDR3 is given with its conserved first and last residue. A D gene is named only where the DNA matches it firmly. The listing skips clone size in some rows; elsewhere it reads once, few, many or a size class.

CASKVGRDSPLHF,TGTGCCAGCAAGGTGGGGCGTGATTCACCCCTCCACTTT,.,TRBV28,TRBJ1-6,.
CASSTGTGGYNEQFF,TGTGCCAGCAGTACCGGGACAGGGGGTTACAATGAGCAGTTCTTC,TRBD1,TRBV27,TRBJ2-1,.
CASSLQGPANYGYTF,TGTGCCAGCAGTTTACAGGGACCAGCTAACTATGGCTACACCTTC,.,TRBV28,TRBJ1-2,.
CASSPARDWSNEQFF,TGTGCCAGCAGTCCCGCCCGGGACTGGAGCAATGAGCAGTTCTTC,.,TRBV28,TRBJ2-1,.
CASSVAPKETQYF,TGTGCCAGCAGCGTAGCTCCTAAAGAGACCCAGTACTTC,.,TRBV9,TRBJ2-5,.
CASAGVLGMTQYF,TGTGCCAGCGCGGGAGTATTGGGGATGACCCAGTACTTC,TRBD2,TRBV7-9,TRBJ2-5,.
CASSGQLTGELFF,TGTGCCAGCAGCGGACAGCTCACCGGGGAGCTGTTTTTT,.,TRBV7-8,TRBJ2-2,.
CASSGTGLEQYF,TGCGCCAGCAGCGGAACAGGGCTAGAGCAGTACTTC,.,TRBV5-1,TRBJ2-7,once
CASQTRAYGYTF,TGTGCCAGTCAGACCCGGGCCTACGGCTACACCTTC,.,TRBV19,TRBJ1-2,.
CASSLSRANQPQHF,TGTGCCAGCAGCTTAAGCCGCGCGAATCAGCCCCAGCATTTT,.,TRBV7-2,TRBJ1-5,.
CASSLVSGRATGELFF,TGTGCCAGCAGCTTAGTTAGCGGGAGGGCCACCGGGGAGCTGTTTTTT,TRBD2,TRBV11-2,TRBJ2-2,.
CASSLGGSGSNEQFF,TGTGCCAGCAGCTTAGGTGGTAGCGGGAGTAATGAGCAGTTCTTC,TRBD2,TRBV11-3,TRBJ2-1,.
CASSEQGARQPQHF,TGTGCCAGCAGTGAACAGGGGGCGAGGCAGCCCCAGCATTTT,TRBD1,TRBV2,TRBJ1-5,.
CASSIDVAGTYNEQFF,TGTGCCAGTAGTATAGATGTAGCGGGAACCTACAATGAGCAGTTCTTC,TRBD2,TRBV19,TRBJ2-1,.
CASSTGYTEAFF,TGCGCCAGCAGTACAGGGTACACTGAAGCTTTCTTT,.,TRBV5-1,TRBJ1-1,few
CASRREGEKLFF,TGCGCCAGCAGGCGAGAGGGTGAAAAACTGTTTTTT,.,TRBV5-1,TRBJ1-4,.
CASSPIMAPAFF,TGTGCCAGTAGTCCGATAATGGCGCCAGCTTTCTTT,.,TRBV19,TRBJ1-1,.
CASSLEGRREQYF,TGTGCCAGCAGCTTGGAGGGGCGACGGGAGCAGTACTTC,.,TRBV5-4,TRBJ2-7,.
CATSRNQRDGCFF,TGTGCCACCAGCAGAAATCAGCGGGACGGATGTTTCTTT,.,TRBV15,TRBJ1-1,.
CASSSQFGELFF,TGTGCCAGTAGTTCTCAGTTCGGGGAGCTGTTTTTT,.,TRBV19,TRBJ2-2,once
CASSAPRSGQETQYF,TGTGCCAGCAGCGCCCCCCGTAGCGGGCAAGAGACCCAGTACTTC,TRBD2,TRBV5-6,TRBJ2-5,.
CASSKYRENTGELFF,TGCGCCAGCAGCAAATACAGGGAGAACACCGGGGAGCTGTTTTTT,.,TRBV5-1,TRBJ2-2,.
CASSSTGTKGSPLHF,TGTGCTAGCAGTTCGACCGGGACAAAGGGCTCACCCCTCCACTTT,.,TRBV27,TRBJ1-6,.
CAWRAGAAYEQYF,TGTGCCTGGAGAGCGGGGGCCGCCTACGAGCAGTACTTC,TRBD2,TRBV30,TRBJ2-7,.
CASSSRVEGLGELFF,TGTGCCAGCAGCAGTAGGGTTGAAGGACTCGGGGAGCTGTTTTTT,.,TRBV9,TRBJ2-2,.
CASSSGASGITDTQYF,TGCGCCAGCAGCTCAGGGGCTAGCGGGATCACAGATACGCAGTATTTT,TRBD2,TRBV5-1,TRBJ2-3,.
CASSPNTQETQYF,TGTGCCAGCAGCCCAAACACCCAAGAGACCCAGTACTTC,.,TRBV11-3,TRBJ2-5,.
CASSLGGLALLKEQFF,TGTGCCAGCAGCTTGGGGGGGCTAGCTTTACTCAAGGAGCAGTTCTTC,.,TRBV5-5,TRBJ2-1,.
CASSRGQGVSGELFF,TGTGCCAGCAGTCGCGGACAGGGGGTATCCGGGGAGCTGTTTTTT,TRBD1,TRBV28,TRBJ2-2,few
CASSSTQGAFGKLFF,TGCGCCAGCAGCTCAACCCAGGGGGCGTTTGGGAAACTGTTTTTT,TRBD1,TRBV5-1,TRBJ1-4,few
CASSPSGRMGEQYF,TGTGCCAGCAGTCCCTCAGGGAGGATGGGCGAGCAGTACTTC,.,TRBV27,TRBJ2-7,once
CASSRNGGGDEQFF,TGTGCCAGCAGTCGGAATGGCGGTGGGGATGAGCAGTTCTTC,.,TRBV6-4,TRBJ2-1,.
CASRGTASNYGYTF,TGTGCCAGTAGGGGGACAGCTTCTAACTATGGCTACACCTTC,TRBD1,TRBV19,TRBJ1-2,.
CASGTGGGQPQHF,TGTGCCAGCGGAACAGGGGGGGGCCAGCCCCAGCATTTT,TRBD1,TRBV18,TRBJ1-5,.
CASSDRTVGDSPLHF,TGTGCCAGCAGCGACCGGACGGTGGGGGATTCACCCCTCCACTTT,.,TRBV11-1,TRBJ1-6,.
CASSNGGGYGYTF,TGTGCCAGCAGCAACGGGGGAGGCTATGGCTACACCTTC,.,TRBV2,TRBJ1-2,few
CASSIGQGTGTNTIYF,TGTGCCAGTAGTATTGGACAGGGGACCGGGACAAACACCATATATTTT,TRBD1,TRBV19,TRBJ1-3,once
CASSLPQNSPLHF,TGTGCCAGCAGCTTACCCCAAAATTCACCCCTCCACTTT,.,TRBV7-3,TRBJ1-6,.
CASSLDRVTGELFF,TGTGCCAGCAGCTTAGACAGGGTGACCGGGGAGCTGTTTTTT,.,TRBV13,TRBJ2-2,.
CASRSGKLSRSPSGNTIYF,TGTGCCAGCCGTTCGGGGAAGTTAAGCCGGTCCCCCTCTGGAAACACCATATATTTT,.,TRBV28,TRBJ1-3,.
CASSLDLLDEQFF,TGCGCCAGCAGCTTGGATTTGCTGGATGAGCAGTTCTTC,.,TRBV5-1,TRBJ2-1,.
CAWSPDTFNYGYTF,TGTGCCTGGAGTCCCGACACTTTTAACTATGGCTACACCTTC,.,TRBV30,TRBJ1-2,.
CASSPQGADSNTGELFF,TGTGCCAGCAGCCCACAGGGGGCAGACTCGAACACCGGGGAGCTGTTTTTT,TRBD1,TRBV7-3,TRBJ2-2,.
CASSRRAATNEKLFF,TGTGCCAGCAGCAGAAGGGCCGCAACTAATGAAAAACTGTTTTTT,.,TRBV21-1,TRBJ1-4,.
CASSYIGSRYEQYF,TGTGCCAGCAGTTATATAGGTTCCAGGTACGAGCAGTACTTC,.,TRBV28,TRBJ2-7,.
CASSVFRGGYNEQFF,TGTGCCAGCAGCGTATTCCGGGGCGGATACAATGAGCAGTTCTTC,.,TRBV9,TRBJ2-1,.
CATSDRGPSRETQYF,TGTGCCACCAGTGACAGGGGGCCTTCTCGAGAGACCCAGTACTTC,TRBD1,TRBV24-1,TRBJ2-5,once
CASSLSFVSRTQYF,TGTGCCAGCAGCTTGTCTTTCGTATCTCGGACCCAGTACTTC,.,TRBV7-2,TRBJ2-5,.
CASSPTSQGEQFF,TGTGCCAGCAGCCCCACCTCCCAGGGAGAGCAGTTCTTC,.,TRBV3-1/TRBV3-2,TRBJ2-1,.
CASSQAGGYYEQYF,TGTGCCAGCAGCCAGGCGGGCGGGTACTACGAGCAGTACTTC,.,TRBV7-8,TRBJ2-7,.
CATSRDRQGWQPQHF,TGTGCCACCAGCAGAGATCGACAGGGGTGGCAGCCCCAGCATTTT,TRBD1,TRBV15,TRBJ1-5,.
CASSPWTSGFTDTQYF,TGTGCCAGCAGTCCCTGGACTAGCGGATTCACAGATACGCAGTATTTT,TRBD2,TRBV27,TRBJ2-3,.
CASSAQGINYGYTF,TGTGCCAGCAGTGCACAGGGAATTAACTATGGCTACACCTTC,.,TRBV27,TRBJ1-2,.
CSATRDTNQPQHF,TGCAGCGCTACCCGGGATACGAATCAGCCCCAGCATTTT,.,TRBV29-1,TRBJ1-5,.
CAYAGSGELFF,TGTGCCTACGCAGGTTCCGGGGAGCTGTTTTTT,.,TRBV30,TRBJ2-2,.
CASGTPYEQYF,TGTGCCAGTGGGACACCATACGAGCAGTACTTC,.,TRBV3-1/TRBV3-2,TRBJ2-7,.
CASSRQGAEAFF,TGTGCCAGCAGTCGACAGGGGGCTGAAGCTTTCTTT,TRBD1,TRBV6-6,TRBJ1-1,once